Listed below are T cell receptor beta chains from one sample, sequenced in a study of OX40 agonist ivuxolimab in advanced cancers. Repertoires were generated with immunoSEQ multiplex PCR, while TCRdb's copy carries only in-frame clones and drops some. Seen here are around 38,000 clones, around 92% observed once, and the top ten hold about a tenth. This specimen was CD4+ or CD8+ T cells sorted from blood, taken in a trial of the OX40 agonist ivuxolimab. These receptor sequences come from an adult with an advanced solid tumor such as melanoma, head and neck, liver or kidney cancer. CDR3s include the opening cysteine and the closing phenylalanine or tryptophan. D genes are given only for firm matches.

TRBV27	-	TRBJ2-1	CASSLEVSDEQFF	TGTGCCAGCAGTTTAGAGGTCAGCGATGAGCAGTTCTTC
TRBV27	TRBD1	TRBJ2-1	CASSLRGQGLLGAMGEQFF	TGTGCCAGCAGTTTAAGGGGACAGGGTTTGTTGGGGGCCATGGGTGAGCAGTTCTTC
TRBV30	-	TRBJ1-2	CAWSAWDSYGYTF	TGTGCCTGGAGTGCCTGGGACTCGTATGGCTACACCTTC
TRBV5-8	-	TRBJ2-1	CASSLTLGIYNEQFF	TGTGCCAGCAGCCTTACACTAGGAATTTACAATGAGCAGTTCTTC
TRBV28	-	TRBJ2-1	CASSSPLVDANNEQFF	TGTGCCAGCAGTTCCCCCTTAGTGGACGCGAACAATGAGCAGTTCTTC
TRBV7-9	TRBD1	TRBJ1-1	CASSFTGGVTEAFF	TGTGCCAGCAGCTTTACAGGGGGGGTCACTGAAGCTTTCTTT
TRBV6-6	-	TRBJ2-2	CASSLGTARGAGELFF	TGTGCCAGCAGCCTTGGGACAGCGCGGGGGGCCGGGGAGCTGTTTTTT
TRBV2	-	TRBJ1-1	CASSRAGDPEAFF	TGTGCCAGCAGCCGGGCCGGGGACCCTGAAGCTTTCTTT
TRBV29-1	-	TRBJ1-2	CSVAGSVYGYTF	TGCAGCGTTGCGGGCAGCGTCTATGGCTACACCTTC
TRBV9	TRBD1	TRBJ2-2	CASSSAPQGANTGELFF	TGTGCCAGCAGCTCAGCCCCCCAGGGGGCGAACACCGGGGAGCTGTTTTTT
TRBV7-9	-	TRBJ1-1	CASSLAGLETAFF	TGTGCCAGCAGCTTAGCGGGATTGGAGACGGCTTTCTTT